A single sample is the source of the 16 T cell receptor beta chains below, sequenced in a study of monozygotic twins with inflammatory bowel disease. One entry per CDR3 protein, without DNA, is what TCRdb gives after re-calling the 5' RACE reads. The sample includes approximately 400,000 distinct CDR3 sequences. Sequencing was performed on blood. These receptors all stem from a human donor with ulcerative colitis or Crohn's disease, or a healthy co-twin of an affected twin (not recorded which).

This rearrangement joins TRBV7-9 to TRBJ1-1. The CDR3 is 16 amino acids. Germline V gene lookup returns CDR1 SEHNR and CDR2 FQNEAQ (reference sequence). CDR3 in amino acids: CASSPPPTTANTEAFF. The full variable domain, its missing parts supplied by reference TRBV7-9 and TRBJ1-1, is DTGVSQNPRHKITKRGQNVTFRCDPISEHNRLYWYRQTLGQGPEFLTYFQNEAQLEKSRLLSDRFSAERPKGSFSTLEIQRTEQGDSAMYLCASSPPPTTANTEAFFGQGTRLTVV.

The chain uses TRBV18 and TRBJ1-1; the TCRdb D gene call, TRBD1, has no DNA to confirm it. CDR1 is KGHSH and CDR2 is LQKENI in the germline V gene. The CDR3 extends over 14 amino acids. CDR3 amino acids: CASSPGQARREAFF.

The rearrangement uses TRBV20-1 and TRBJ2-7; as DNA is missing, the TRBD1 call by TCRdb cannot be tested. The CDR3 is made up of 14 amino acids. Per the germline V gene, CDR1 is DFQATT and CDR2 is SNEGSKA (reference sequence). CDR3 residues: CSARSRQVGYEQYF.

The genes are TRBV6-1 and TRBJ2-2; TCRdb names TRBD2, which stays unverified in the absence of DNA. The CDR3 loop spans 15 amino acids. In germline, CDR1 is MNHNS, CDR2 SASEGT. The CDR3 is CASSREGPRGGELFF.

The chain recombines TRBV12-5 with TRBJ1-5. Germline V gene lookup returns CDR1 LGHNT and CDR2 FRNRAP. This CDR3 has 15 amino acids. The CDR3: CASGSETGTLGPQHF.

The chain joins TRBV20-1 to TRBJ2-1; lacking DNA, the TRBD2 call made by TCRdb goes unchecked. Germline-derived CDR1 and CDR2 are DFQATT and SNEGSKA (reference sequence). The CDR3 is 15 amino acids. CDR3 sequence: CSARPRPRTDNEQFF.

The gene calls are TRBV10-3 and TRBJ2-7. This CDR3 has 15 residues. Germline V gene data show CDR1 as ENHRY and CDR2 as SYGVKD. The CDR3 here is CAIRDSTGYSYEQYF.

The chain carries TRBV11-1 and TRBJ2-5; the TRBD1 assignment by TCRdb is unverifiable without DNA. The germline CDR1 and CDR2 sequences are SGHAT and FQDESV (reference sequence). This CDR3 has 15 residues. The CDR3 sequence: CASSLEAGVRETQYF.

The V gene is TRBV10-2, the J gene TRBJ2-7; TCRdb returns TRBD2, unconfirmable since there is no DNA. The CDR3 runs 14 residues. Germline V gene data show CDR1 as WSHSY and CDR2 as SAAADI. The CDR3 spells CASSKTPDAYEQYF.

This chain links TRBV24-1 with TRBJ2-5; TCRdb's assignment of TRBD2 cannot be checked, as there is no DNA. The germline gives CDR1 KGHDR, CDR2 SFDVKD. The CDR3 extends over 15 amino acids. CDR3 loop: CATSDQTSGRETQYF.

This chain connects TRBV28 to TRBJ1-5; TCRdb lists TRBD1, though no DNA is available to test this call. Per the germline V gene, CDR1 is MDHEN and CDR2 is SYDVKM. The CDR3 sequence is 15 residues long. CDR3 region: CASIPGQSDNQPQHF.

J is TRBJ2-7 and V is TRBV4-3; without DNA, the TCRdb call of TRBD2 cannot be checked. CDR1 and CDR2 (germline): LGHNA, YSLEER. The CDR3 contains 15 residues. CDR3 in amino acids: CASSQVVAASYEQYF.

V and J are TRBV7-2 and TRBJ2-7; checking the TCRdb D call of TRBD1 is not possible without DNA. The CDR3 has 14 amino acids. Per the germline V gene, CDR1 is SGHTA and CDR2 is FQGNSA. This chain's CDR3 is CASSATQYREQVDF.

This chain links TRBV4-1 with TRBJ2-7; TCRdb reports TRBD1, a call that lacks DNA to check it against. This CDR3 region has 14 residues. The germline V gene encodes CDR1 MGHRA and CDR2 YSYEKL. The CDR3 spells CAGSRGVDSYEQYF.

The chain recombines TRBV29-1 with TRBJ2-3. The CDR3 consists of 13 residues. Per germline, CDR1 SQVTM and CDR2 ANQGSEA. This CDR3 reads CSVRVGSTDTQYF.

This chain joins TRBV18 and TRBJ2-7; as DNA is missing, the TRBD2 call by TCRdb cannot be tested. The germline CDR1 and CDR2 sequences are KGHSH and LQKENI. The CDR3 has 14 residues. This CDR3 is CASSPVGGFNEQYF.